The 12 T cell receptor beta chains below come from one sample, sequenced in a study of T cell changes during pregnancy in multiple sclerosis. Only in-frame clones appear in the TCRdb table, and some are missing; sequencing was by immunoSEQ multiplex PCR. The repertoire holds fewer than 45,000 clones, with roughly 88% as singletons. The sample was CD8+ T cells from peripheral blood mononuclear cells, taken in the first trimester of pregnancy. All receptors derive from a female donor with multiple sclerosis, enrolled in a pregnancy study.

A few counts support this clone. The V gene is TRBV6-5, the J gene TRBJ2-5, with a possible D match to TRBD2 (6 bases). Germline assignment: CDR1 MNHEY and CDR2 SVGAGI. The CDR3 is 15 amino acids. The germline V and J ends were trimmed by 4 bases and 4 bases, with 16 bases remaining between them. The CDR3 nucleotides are TGTGCCAGCAGTTCCCTATTCGGGAGCGGAGAGACCCAGTACTTC. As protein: CASSSLFGSGETQYF.

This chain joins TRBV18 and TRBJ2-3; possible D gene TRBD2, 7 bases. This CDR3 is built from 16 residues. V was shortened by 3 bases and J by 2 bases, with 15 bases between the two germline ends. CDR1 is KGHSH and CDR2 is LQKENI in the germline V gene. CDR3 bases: TGTGCCAGCTCACCCGTGGGGGGGGCTTACACAGATACGCAGTATTTT. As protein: CASSPVGGAYTDTQYF.

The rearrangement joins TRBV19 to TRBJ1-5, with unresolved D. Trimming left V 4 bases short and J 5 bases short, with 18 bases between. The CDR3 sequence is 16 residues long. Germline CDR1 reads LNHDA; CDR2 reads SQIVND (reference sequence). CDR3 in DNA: TGTGCCAGTAGTACGACATTCTACACCCTGGATCAGCCCCAGCATTTT. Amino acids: CASSTTFYTLDQPQHF.

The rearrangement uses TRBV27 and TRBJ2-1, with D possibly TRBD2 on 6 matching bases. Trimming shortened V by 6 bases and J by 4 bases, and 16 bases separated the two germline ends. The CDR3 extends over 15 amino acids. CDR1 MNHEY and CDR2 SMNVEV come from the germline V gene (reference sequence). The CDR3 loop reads CASRITSSIYNEQFF. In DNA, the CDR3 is TGTGCCAGCAGGATCACTAGCTCTATTTACAATGAGCAGTTCTTC.

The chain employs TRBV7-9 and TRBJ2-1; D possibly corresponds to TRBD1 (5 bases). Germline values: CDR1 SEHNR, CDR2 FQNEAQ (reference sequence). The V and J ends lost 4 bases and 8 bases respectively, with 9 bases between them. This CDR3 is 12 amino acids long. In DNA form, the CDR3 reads TGTGCCAGCAGCTCCGTAGGGGATGAGCAGTTCTTC. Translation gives CASSSVGDEQFF. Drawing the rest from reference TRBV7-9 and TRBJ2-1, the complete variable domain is DTGVSQNPRHKITKRGQNVTFRCDPISEHNRLYWYRQTLGQGPEFLTYFQNEAQLEKSRLLSDRFSAERPKGSFSTLEIQRTEQGDSAMYLCASSSVGDEQFFGPGTRLTVL.

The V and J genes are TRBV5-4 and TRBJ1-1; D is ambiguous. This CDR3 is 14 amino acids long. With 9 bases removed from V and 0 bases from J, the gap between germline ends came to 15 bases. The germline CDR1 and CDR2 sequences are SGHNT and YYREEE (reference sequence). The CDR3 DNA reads TGTGCCATAAAAAATCTCAACATGAACACTGAAGCTTTCTTT. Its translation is CAIKNLNMNTEAFF.

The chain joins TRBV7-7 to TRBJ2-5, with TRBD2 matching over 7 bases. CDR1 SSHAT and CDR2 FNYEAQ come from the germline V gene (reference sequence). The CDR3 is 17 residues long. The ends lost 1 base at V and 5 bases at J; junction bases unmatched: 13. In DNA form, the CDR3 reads TGTGCCAGCAGCTTAGAAGGGGCGGGAGTCGAACTGGAGACCCAGTACTTC. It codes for CASSLEGAGVELETQYF.

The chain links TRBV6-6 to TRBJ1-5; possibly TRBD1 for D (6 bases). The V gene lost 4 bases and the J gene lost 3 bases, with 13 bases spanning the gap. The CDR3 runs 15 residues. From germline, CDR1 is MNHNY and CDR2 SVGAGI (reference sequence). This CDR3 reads CASSSYGQPNQPQHF. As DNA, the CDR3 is TGTGCCAGCAGTTCCTACGGACAGCCCAATCAGCCCCAGCATTTT.

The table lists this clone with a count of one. The CDR3 region is CASSELQGAAEAFF. The CDR3 nucleotides are TGTGCCAGCAGTGAACTTCAGGGGGCGGCTGAAGCTTTCTTT. This chain links TRBV6-1 with TRBJ1-1; 8 nucleotides line up with TRBD1. The CDR3 length is 14 residues. Germline V gene data show CDR1 as MNHNS and CDR2 as SASEGT. V shed 2 bases and J 6 bases; nucleotides not matched to a gene: 5.

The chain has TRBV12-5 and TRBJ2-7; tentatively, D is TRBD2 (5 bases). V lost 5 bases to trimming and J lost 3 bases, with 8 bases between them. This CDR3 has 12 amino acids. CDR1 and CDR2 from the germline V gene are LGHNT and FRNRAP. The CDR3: CASGLGGYEQYF. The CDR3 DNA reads TGTGCTAGTGGTCTAGGAGGCTACGAGCAGTACTTC.

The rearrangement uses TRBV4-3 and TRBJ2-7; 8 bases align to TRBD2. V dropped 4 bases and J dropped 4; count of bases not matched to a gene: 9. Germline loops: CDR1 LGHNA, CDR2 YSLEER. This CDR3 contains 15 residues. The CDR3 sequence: CASSRSGGGEYEQYF. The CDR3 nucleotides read TGCGCCAGCAGCCGATCGGGGGGGGGCGAGTACGAGCAGTACTTC.

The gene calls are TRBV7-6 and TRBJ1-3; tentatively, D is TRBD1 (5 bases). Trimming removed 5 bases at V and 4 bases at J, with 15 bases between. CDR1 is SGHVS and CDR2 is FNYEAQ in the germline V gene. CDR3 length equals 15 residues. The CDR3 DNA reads TGTGCCAGCAGCCTTGGGCAGGGCGTGGGAAACACCATATATTTT. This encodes CASSLGQGVGNTIYF. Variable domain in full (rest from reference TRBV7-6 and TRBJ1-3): GAGVSQSPRYKVTKRGQDVALRCDPISGHVSLYWYRQALGQGPEFLTYFNYEAQQDKSGLPNDRFSAERPEGSISTLTIQRTEQRDSAMYRCASSLGQGVGNTIYFGEGSWLTVV.